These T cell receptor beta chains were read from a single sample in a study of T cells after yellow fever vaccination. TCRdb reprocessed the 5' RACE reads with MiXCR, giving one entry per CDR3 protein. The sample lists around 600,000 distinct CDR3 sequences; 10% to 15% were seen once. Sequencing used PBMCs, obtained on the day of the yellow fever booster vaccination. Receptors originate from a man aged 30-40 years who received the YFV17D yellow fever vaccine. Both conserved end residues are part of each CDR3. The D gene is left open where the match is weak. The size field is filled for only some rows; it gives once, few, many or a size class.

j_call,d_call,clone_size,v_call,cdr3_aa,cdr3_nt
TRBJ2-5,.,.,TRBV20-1,CSARDIGRGQETQYF,TGCAGTGCTAGAGATATAGGACGCGGGCAGGAGACCCAGTACTTC
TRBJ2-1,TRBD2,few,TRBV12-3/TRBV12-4,CASKSGTRHNEQFF,TGTGCCAGCAAGTCCGGGACTAGGCACAATGAGCAGTTCTTC
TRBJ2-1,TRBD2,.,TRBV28,CASSPPSGLAYFF,TGTGCCAGCAGTCCTCCCTCGGGACTAGCTTACTTCTTC
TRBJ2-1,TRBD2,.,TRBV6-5,CASSWTSGKNEQFF,TGTGCCAGCAGTTGGACTAGCGGAAAAAATGAGCAGTTCTTC
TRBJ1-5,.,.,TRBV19,CAAGQWGNQPQHF,TGTGCCGCAGGACAGTGGGGCAATCAGCCCCAGCATTTT
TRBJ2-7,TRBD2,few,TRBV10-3,CAISDGASGRYEQYF,TGTGCCATCAGTGACGGGGCTAGCGGTCGCTACGAGCAGTACTTC
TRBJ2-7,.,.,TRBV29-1,CSVEGVGGISYEQYF,TGCAGCGTTGAAGGGGTGGGCGGGATCTCCTACGAGCAGTACTTC
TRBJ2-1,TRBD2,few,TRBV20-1,CSAAGLAGGNSYNEQFF,TGCAGTGCGGCCGGACTAGCGGGAGGGAACTCCTACAATGAGCAGTTCTTC
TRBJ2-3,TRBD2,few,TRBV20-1,CSASSGSHTDTQYF,TGCAGTGCTAGTAGCGGGAGCCACACAGATACGCAGTATTTT
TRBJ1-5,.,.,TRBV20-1,CSASKEDQPQHF,TGCAGTGCTAGCAAGGAGGATCAGCCCCAGCATTTT
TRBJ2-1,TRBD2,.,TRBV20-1,CSASRALAGVNEQFF,TGCAGTGCTAGTAGAGCACTAGCGGGAGTCAATGAGCAGTTCTTC